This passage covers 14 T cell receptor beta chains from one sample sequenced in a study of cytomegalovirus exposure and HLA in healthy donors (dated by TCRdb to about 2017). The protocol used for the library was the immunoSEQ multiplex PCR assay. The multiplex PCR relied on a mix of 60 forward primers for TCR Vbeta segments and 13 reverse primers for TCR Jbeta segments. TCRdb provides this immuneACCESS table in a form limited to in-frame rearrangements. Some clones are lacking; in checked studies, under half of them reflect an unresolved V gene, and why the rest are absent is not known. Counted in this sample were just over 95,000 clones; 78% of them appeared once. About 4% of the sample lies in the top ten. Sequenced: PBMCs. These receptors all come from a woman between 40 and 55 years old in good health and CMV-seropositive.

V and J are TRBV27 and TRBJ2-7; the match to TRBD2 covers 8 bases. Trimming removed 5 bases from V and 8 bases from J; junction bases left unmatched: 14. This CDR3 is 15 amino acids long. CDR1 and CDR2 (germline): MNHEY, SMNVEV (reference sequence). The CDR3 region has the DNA TGTGCCAGCAGTCCCGTAGCGGGAAGATATACGAAGCAGTACTTC. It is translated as CASSPVAGRYTKQYF.

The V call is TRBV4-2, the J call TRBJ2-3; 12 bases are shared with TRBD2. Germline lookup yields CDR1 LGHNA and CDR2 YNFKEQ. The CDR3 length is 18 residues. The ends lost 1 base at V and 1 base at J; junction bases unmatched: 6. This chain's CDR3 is CASSQGPLAGGGTDTQYF. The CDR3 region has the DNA TGTGCCAGCAGCCAAGGGCCACTAGCGGGAGGTGGCACAGATACGCAGTATTTT.

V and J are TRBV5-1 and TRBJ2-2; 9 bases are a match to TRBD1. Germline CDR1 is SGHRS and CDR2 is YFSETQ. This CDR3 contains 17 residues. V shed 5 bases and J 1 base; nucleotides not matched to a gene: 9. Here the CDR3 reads CASSLETGGMNTGELFF. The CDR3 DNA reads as TGCGCCAGCAGTTTAGAAACAGGGGGCATGAACACCGGGGAGCTGTTTTTT.

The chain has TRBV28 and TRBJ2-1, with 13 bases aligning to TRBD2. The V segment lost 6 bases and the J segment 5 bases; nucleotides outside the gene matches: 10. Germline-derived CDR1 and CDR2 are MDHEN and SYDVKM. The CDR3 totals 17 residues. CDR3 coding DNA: TGTGCCAGCAGCTCCGTCTGGGGACTAGCGGGGAACAATGAGCAGTTCTTC. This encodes CASSSVWGLAGNNEQFF.

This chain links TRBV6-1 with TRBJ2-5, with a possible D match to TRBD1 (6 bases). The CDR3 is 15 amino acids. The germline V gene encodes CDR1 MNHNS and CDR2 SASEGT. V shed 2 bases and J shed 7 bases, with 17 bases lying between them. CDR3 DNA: TGTGCCAGCAGTGAAATGGGACAAGTAGGAGGGACCCAGTACTTC. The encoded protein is CASSEMGQVGGTQYF.

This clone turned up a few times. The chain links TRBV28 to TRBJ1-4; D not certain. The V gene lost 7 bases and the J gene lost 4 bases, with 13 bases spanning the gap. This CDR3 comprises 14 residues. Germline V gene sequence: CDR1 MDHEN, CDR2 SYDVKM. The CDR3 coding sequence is TGTGCCAGCACTCCCCCGGGGAATAATGAAAAACTGTTTTTT. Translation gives CASTPPGNNEKLFF.

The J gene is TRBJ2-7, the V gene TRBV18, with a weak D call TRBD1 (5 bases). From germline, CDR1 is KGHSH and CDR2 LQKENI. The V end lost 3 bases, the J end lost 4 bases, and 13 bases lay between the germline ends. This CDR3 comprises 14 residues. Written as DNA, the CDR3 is TGTGCCAGCTCACCGACAGCGACCCAATACGAGCAGTACTTC. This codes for CASSPTATQYEQYF.

CDR3 nucleotides: TGCGCCAGCAGCCAACCAACTAGCGGGCGATTCTACGAGCAGTACTTC. This translates into CASSQPTSGRFYEQYF. The V and J genes are TRBV4-1 and TRBJ2-7; 9 bases are shared with TRBD2. The CDR3 has 16 residues. Losses at the gene ends were 2 bases for V and 3 bases for J; bases not matched to a gene: 8. In germline, CDR1 is MGHRA, CDR2 YSYEKL.

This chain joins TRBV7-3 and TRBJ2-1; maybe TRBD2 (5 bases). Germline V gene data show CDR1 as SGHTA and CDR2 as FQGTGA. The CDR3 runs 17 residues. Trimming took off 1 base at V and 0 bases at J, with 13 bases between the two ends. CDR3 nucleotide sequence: TGTGCCAGCAGCTTAATCGGGCCGACTAACTCCTACAATGAGCAGTTCTTC. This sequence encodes CASSLIGPTNSYNEQFF.

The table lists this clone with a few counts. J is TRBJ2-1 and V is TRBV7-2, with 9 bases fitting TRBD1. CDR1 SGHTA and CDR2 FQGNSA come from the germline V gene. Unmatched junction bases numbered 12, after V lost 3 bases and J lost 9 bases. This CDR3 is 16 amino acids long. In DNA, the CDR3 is TGTGCCAGCAGCTTCGGACAGGGGACGCAAAGGGGTGAGCAGTTCTTC. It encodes CASSFGQGTQRGEQFF.

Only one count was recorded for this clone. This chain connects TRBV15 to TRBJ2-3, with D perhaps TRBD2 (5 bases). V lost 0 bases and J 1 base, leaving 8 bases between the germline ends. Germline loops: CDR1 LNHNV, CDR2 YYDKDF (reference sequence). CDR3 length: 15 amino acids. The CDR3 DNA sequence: TGTGCCACCAGCAGAGATGAGGGCGGCACAGATACGCAGTATTTT. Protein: CATSRDEGGTDTQYF.

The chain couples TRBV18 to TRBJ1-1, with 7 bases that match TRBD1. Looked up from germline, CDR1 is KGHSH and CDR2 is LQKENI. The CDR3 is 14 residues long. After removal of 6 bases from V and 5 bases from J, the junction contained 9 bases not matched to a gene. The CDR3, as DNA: TGTGCCAGCTCTCTCAGGGGGGATCGTACTGAAGCTTTCTTT. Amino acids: CASSLRGDRTEAFF.

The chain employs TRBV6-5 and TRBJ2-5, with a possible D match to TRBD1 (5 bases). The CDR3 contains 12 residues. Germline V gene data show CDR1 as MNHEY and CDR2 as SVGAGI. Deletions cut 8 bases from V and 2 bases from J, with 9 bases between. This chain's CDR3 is CASRTRQETQYF. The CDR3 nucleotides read TGTGCCAGCCGGACACGGCAAGAGACCCAGTACTTC.

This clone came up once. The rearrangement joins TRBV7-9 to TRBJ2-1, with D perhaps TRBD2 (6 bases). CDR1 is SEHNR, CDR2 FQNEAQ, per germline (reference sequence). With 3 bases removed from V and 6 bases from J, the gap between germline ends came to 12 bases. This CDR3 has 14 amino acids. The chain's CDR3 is CASSFVREPNEQFF. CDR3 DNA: TGTGCCAGCAGCTTTGTTCGGGAGCCCAATGAGCAGTTCTTC.